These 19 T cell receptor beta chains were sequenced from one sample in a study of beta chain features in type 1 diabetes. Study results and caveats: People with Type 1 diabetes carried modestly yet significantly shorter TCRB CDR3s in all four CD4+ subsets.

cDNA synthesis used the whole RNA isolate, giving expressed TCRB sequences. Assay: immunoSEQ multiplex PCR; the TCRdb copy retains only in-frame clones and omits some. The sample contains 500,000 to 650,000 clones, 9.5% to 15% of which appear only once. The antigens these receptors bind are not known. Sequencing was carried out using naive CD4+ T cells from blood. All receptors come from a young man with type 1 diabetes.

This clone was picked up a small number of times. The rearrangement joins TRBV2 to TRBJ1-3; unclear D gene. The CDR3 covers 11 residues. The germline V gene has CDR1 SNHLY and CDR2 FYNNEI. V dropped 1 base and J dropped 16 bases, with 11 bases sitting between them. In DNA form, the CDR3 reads TGTGCCAGCAGTGAAGGAACTGTTATGTATTTT. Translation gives CASSEGTVMYF. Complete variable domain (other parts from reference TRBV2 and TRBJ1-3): EPEVTQTPSHQVTQMGQEVILRCVPISNHLYFYWYRQILGQKVEFLVSFYNNEISEKSEIFDDQFSVERPDGSNFTLKIRSTKLEDSAMYFCASSEGTVMYFGEGSWLTVV.

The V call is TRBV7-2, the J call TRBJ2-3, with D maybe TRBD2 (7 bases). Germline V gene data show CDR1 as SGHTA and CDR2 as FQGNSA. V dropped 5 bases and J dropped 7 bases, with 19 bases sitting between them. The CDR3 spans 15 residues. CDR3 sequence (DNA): TGTGCCAGCAGCCCGGGGGGCAGTTTCCAGAATACGCAGTATTTT. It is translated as CASSPGGSFQNTQYF.

The DNA for the CDR3 is TGTGCCAGCCGAAACTCCGGCGGCGGGGGCCCTTATAATGAGCAGTTCTTC. Translation gives CASRNSGGGGPYNEQFF. This chain uses TRBV4-2 with TRBJ2-1, with D perhaps matching TRBD2 (7 bases). Trimming shortened V by 8 bases and J by 7 bases, and 27 bases separated the two germline ends. Germline V gene sequence: CDR1 LGHNA, CDR2 YNFKEQ. The CDR3 extends over 17 amino acids.

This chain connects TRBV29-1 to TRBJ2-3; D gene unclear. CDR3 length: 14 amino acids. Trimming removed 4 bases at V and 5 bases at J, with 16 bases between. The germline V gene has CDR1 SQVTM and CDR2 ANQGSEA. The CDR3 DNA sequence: TGCAGCGTTGTGGTCTCGCTGATGGTAGATACGCAGTATTTT. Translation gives CSVVVSLMVDTQYF.

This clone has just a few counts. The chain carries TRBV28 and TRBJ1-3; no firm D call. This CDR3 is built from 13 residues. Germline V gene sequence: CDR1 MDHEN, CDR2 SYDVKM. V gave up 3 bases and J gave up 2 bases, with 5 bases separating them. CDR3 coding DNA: TGTGCCAGCAGTTTCGGACCTGGAAACACCATATATTTT. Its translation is CASSFGPGNTIYF.

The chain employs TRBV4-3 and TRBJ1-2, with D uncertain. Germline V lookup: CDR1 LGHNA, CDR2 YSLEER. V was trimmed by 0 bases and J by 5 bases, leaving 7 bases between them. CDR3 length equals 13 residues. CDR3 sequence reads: CASSQDRLYGYTF. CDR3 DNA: TGCGCCAGCAGCCAAGATCGCTTATATGGCTACACCTTC.

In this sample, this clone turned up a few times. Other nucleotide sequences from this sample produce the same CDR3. CDR3 sequence (DNA): TGTGCCAGCTCACCACCGAGCACCTACAATGAGCAGTTCTTC. It is translated as CASSPPSTYNEQFF. The chain carries TRBV18 and TRBJ2-1, with D unresolved. CDR3 length: 14 residues. CDR1 and CDR2 (germline): KGHSH, LQKENI. Trimming shortened V by 0 bases and J by 2 bases, and 5 bases separated the two germline ends.

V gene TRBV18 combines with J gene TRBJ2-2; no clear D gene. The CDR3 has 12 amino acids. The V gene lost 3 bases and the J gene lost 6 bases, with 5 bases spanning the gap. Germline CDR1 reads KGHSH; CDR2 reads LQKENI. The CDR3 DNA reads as TGTGCCAGCTCACCGCAAGCCGGGGAGCTGTTTTTT. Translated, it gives CASSPQAGELFF.

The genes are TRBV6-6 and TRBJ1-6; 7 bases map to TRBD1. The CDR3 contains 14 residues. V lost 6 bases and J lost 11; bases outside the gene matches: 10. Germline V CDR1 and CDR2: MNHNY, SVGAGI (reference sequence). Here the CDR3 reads CASRTQGTNPPLHF. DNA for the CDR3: TGTGCCAGCAGGACACAGGGGACGAATCCACCCCTCCACTTT.

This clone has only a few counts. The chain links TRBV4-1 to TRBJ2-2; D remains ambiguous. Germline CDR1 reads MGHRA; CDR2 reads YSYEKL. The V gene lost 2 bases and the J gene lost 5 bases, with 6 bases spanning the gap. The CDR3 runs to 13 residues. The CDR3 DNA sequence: TGCGCCAGCAGCCAACCGTCAACCGGGGAGCTGTTTTTT. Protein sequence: CASSQPSTGELFF.

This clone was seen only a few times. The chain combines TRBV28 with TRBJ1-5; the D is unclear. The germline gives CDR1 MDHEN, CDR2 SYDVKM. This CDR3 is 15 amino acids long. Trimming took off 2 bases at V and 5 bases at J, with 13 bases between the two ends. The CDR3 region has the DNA TGTGCCAGCAGTTTACGCCCACAGTCCGATCAGCCCCAGCATTTT. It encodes CASSLRPQSDQPQHF.

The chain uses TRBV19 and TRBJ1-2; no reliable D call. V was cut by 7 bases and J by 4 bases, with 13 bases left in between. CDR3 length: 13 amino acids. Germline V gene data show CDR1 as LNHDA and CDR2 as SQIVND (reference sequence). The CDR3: CASTPGFRYGYTF. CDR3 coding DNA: TGTGCCAGTACCCCGGGATTTCGCTATGGCTACACCTTC.

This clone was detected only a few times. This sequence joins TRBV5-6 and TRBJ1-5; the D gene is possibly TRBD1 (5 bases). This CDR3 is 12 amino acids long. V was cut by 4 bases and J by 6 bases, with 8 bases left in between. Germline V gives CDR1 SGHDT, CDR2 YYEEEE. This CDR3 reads CASSQGVQPQHF. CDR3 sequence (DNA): TGTGCCAGCAGCCAAGGGGTTCAGCCCCAGCATTTT.

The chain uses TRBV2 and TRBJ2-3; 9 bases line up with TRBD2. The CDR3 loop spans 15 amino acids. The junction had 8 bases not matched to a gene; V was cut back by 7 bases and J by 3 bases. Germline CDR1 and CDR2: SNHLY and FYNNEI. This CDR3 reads CASKPGLAVTDTQYF. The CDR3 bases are TGTGCCAGCAAACCGGGACTAGCTGTTACAGATACGCAGTATTTT.

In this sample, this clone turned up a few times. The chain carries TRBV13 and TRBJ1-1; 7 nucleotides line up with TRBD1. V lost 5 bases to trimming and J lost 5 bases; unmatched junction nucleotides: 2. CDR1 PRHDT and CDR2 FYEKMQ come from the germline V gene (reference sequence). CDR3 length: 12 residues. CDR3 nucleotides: TGTGCCAGCAGCACAGGGGAAACTGAAGCTTTCTTT. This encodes CASSTGETEAFF.

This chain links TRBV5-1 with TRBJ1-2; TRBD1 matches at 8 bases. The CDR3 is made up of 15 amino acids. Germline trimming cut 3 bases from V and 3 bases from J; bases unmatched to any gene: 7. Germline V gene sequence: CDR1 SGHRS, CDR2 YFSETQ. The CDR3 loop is CASSSSGQVYYGYTF. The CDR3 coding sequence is TGCGCCAGCAGCTCGTCGGGACAGGTCTACTATGGCTACACCTTC.

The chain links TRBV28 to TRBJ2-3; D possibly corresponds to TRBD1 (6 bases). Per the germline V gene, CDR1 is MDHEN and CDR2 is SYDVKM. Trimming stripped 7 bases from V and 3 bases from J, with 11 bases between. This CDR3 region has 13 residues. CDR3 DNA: TGTGCCAGCAAAGGGGGTGGTACAGATACGCAGTATTTT. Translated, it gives CASKGGGTDTQYF.

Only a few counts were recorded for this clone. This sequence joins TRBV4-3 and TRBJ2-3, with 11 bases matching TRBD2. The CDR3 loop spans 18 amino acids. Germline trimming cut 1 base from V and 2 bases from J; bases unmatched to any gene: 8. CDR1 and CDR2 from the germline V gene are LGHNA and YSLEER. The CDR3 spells CASSQVGASGGYTDTQYF. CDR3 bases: TGCGCCAGCAGCCAAGTAGGGGCTAGCGGGGGGTACACAGATACGCAGTATTTT.

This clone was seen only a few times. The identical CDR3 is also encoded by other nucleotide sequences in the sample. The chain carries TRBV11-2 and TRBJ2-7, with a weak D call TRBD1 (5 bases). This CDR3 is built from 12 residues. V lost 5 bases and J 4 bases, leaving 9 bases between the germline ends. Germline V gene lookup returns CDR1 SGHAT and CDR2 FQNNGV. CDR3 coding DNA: TGTGCCAGCAGCCCGCAGGGATACGAGCAGTACTTC. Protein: CASSPQGYEQYF. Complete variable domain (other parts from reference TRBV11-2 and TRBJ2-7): EAGVAQSPRYKIIEKRQSVAFWCNPISGHATLYWYQQILGQGPKLLIQFQNNGVVDDSQLPKDRFSAERLKGVDSTLKIQPAKLEDSAVYLCASSPQGYEQYFGPGTRLTVT.